This TCR beta chain derives from a study of T cell changes during pregnancy in multiple sclerosis. CDR3 length equals 16 residues. Germline loops: CDR1 LGHNA, CDR2 YSLEER. The J segment lost 6 bases and the V segment lost 1 base, leaving 9 bases of the junction unmatched. Repertoires were generated with immunoSEQ multiplex PCR, while TCRdb's copy carries only in-frame clones and drops some. The sample holds roughly 54,000 clones; about 92% are singletons and the top ten take 0.64%. The rearrangement uses TRBV4-3 and TRBJ2-1; 7 bases fit TRBD2. The sequencing here drew on CD4+ T cells from peripheral blood mononuclear cells, taken after pregnancy. The receptor comes from a female donor with multiple sclerosis, enrolled in a pregnancy study. The CDR3 DNA sequence: TGCGCCAGCAGCCAAGGCCCGAGCGGGGCTACCAATGAGCAGTTCTTC. Protein sequence: CASSQGPSGATNEQFF.